This paragraph covers one T cell receptor (beta chain) sequence. What it recognizes is unknown. The germline V gene encodes CDR1 MNHEY and CDR2 SMNVEV (reference sequence). This CDR3 region has 16 residues. Trimming left V 5 bases short and J 4 bases short, with 20 bases between. TCRdb keeps only in-frame clones here, not all; method: immunoSEQ multiplex PCR. Among over 850,000 clones listed, around 78% were seen once. The sample comes from a study of shared clonotypes between healthy human individuals. Notes on the study in general: Clonotype sharing across donors was expected to vary with sequencing depth.

Material: memory CD4+ T cells from PBMCs. Subset indicated: CD45RA-negative fraction. This chain uses TRBV27 with TRBJ1-1; D possibly corresponds to TRBD1 (5 bases). This clonotype was sampled from a man aged 18 to 35 in good health. Some clones in this sample may be carry-over from other donors' samples. The CDR3 region is CASSTGGGRRSTEAFF. CDR3 nucleotides: TGTGCCAGCAGTACCGGGGGAGGGAGGAGAAGCACTGAAGCTTTCTTT.